Listed below are T cell receptor beta chains from one sample, sequenced in a study of blood T cell repertoires in COVID-19. Sequenced by immunoSEQ multiplex PCR; TCRdb stores in-frame clones only, minus some. The table includes a few hundred thousand clones, over 75% detected once. What was sequenced was PBMCs or T cells enriched from blood (not recorded which). All receptors derive from a man younger than 40 who had recovered from COVID-19. The CDR3 runs from the conserved cysteine through the conserved F or W. D genes are given only for firm matches.

TRBJ1-3	TRBV19	.	TGTGCCAGTAGTACAACACGCACTGGAAACACCATATATTTT	CASSTTRTGNTIYF
TRBJ1-2	TRBV27	TRBD1	TGTGCCAGCAGTTTATATCCCGACAGGGGGACTGGCTACACCTTC	CASSLYPDRGTGYTF
TRBJ2-3	TRBV6-4	.	TGTGCCAGCAGTGACAAAGAAGGGGCCCCAAATACGCAGTATTTT	CASSDKEGAPNTQYF
TRBJ1-1	TRBV7-9	.	TGTGCCAGCAGCTTTCCGACAGGCCCAGGGAGCACTGAAGCTTTCTTT	CASSFPTGPGSTEAFF
TRBJ1-5	TRBV9	TRBD1	TGTGCCAGCAGCGTAGATGGGACAGGGAATCAGCCCCAGCATTTT	CASSVDGTGNQPQHF
TRBJ1-4	TRBV29-1	TRBD1	TGCAGCGTTGGGTCCAGGGGGAAGGATGAAAAACTGTTTTTT	CSVGSRGKDEKLFF
TRBJ1-1	TRBV19	.	TGTGCCAGTAGTATTGGAGGGATGTGGGCTTTCTTT	CASSIGGMWAFF
TRBJ1-1	TRBV2	.	TGTGCCAGCAGTGATCTCGGGGAAGGGGGTACTGAAGCTTTCTTT	CASSDLGEGGTEAFF
TRBJ1-1	TRBV19	.	TGTGCCAGTAGTATCTCACAGGTGGCGAACACTGAAGCTTTCTTT	CASSISQVANTEAFF
TRBJ1-3	TRBV11-2	.	TGTGCCAGCAGCTTGCTGGCGGGGGTGGGAGGAAACACCATATATTTT	CASSLLAGVGGNTIYF
TRBJ2-5	TRBV3-1/TRBV3-2	TRBD2	TGTGCCAGCAGCCAAGGGGCTAGCGGGGGGGAATCTGAAGAGACCCAGTACTTC	CASSQGASGGESEETQYF